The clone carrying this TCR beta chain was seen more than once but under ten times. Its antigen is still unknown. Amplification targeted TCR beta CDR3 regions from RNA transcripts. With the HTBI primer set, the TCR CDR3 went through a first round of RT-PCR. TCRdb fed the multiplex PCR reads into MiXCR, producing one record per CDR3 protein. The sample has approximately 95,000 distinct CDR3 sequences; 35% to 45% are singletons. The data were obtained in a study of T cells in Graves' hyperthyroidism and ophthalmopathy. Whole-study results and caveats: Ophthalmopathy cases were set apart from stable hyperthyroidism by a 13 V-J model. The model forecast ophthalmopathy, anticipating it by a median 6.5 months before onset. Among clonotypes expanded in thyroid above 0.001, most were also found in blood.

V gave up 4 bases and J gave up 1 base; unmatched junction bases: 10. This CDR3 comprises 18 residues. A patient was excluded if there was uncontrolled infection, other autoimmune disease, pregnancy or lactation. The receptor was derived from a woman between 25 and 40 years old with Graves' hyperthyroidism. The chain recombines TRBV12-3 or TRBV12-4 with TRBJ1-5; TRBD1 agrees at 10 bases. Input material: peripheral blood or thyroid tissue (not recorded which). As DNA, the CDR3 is TGTGCCAGCAGTTGGCCGGGACAGGGGAGAAGGAGCAATCAGCCCCAGCATTTT. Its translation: CASSWPGQGRRSNQPQHF.